The 13 T cell receptor beta chains below all came from one sample that was sequenced in a study of blood T cell repertoires in COVID-19. Measured with immunoSEQ multiplex PCR; TCRdb has only the in-frame clones, and not every one. This table has tens of thousands of clones, about nine tenths appearing once. Input material: peripheral blood. The receptors come from a man older than 75 in a cohort sampled during active COVID-19.

The chain joins TRBV27 to TRBJ1-4; 7 bases are shared with TRBD1. Germline lookup yields CDR1 MNHEY and CDR2 SMNVEV (reference sequence). The V gene end was trimmed by 4 bases and the J gene end by 3 bases; junction bases not matched to a gene: 11. CDR3 size: 17 residues. CDR3 nucleotides: TGTGCCAGCAGTTCAAAAACCCGGGACAGTTCTAATGAAAAACTGTTTTTT. Translated, it gives CASSSKTRDSSNEKLFF.

V and J are TRBV5-8 and TRBJ1-2; TRBD1 might be the D (6 bases). CDR1 and CDR2 (germline): SGHTS, YDEGEE. The CDR3 is 14 amino acids. V lost 1 base, J lost 7 bases, and 14 bases lay in between. The CDR3: CASSLLGASGGYTF. The CDR3 bases are TGTGCCAGCAGCTTGTTGGGGGCATCGGGTGGCTACACCTTC.

V and J are TRBV19 and TRBJ1-2; no reliable D call. The length of the CDR3 is 13 residues. Trimming cost V 0 bases and J 7 bases, with 9 bases left between them. The germline gives CDR1 LNHDA, CDR2 SQIVND (reference sequence). The CDR3, as DNA: TGTGCCAGTAGTATAGATCGCTCGGGTGGCTACACCTTC. Translation gives CASSIDRSGGYTF.

V is TRBV6-1 and J is TRBJ1-3; D is unresolved. Trimming stripped 1 base from V and 0 bases from J, with 4 bases between. The CDR3 runs to 14 residues. The V gene's germline CDR1 is MNHNS and CDR2 SASEGT. The DNA for the CDR3 is TGTGCCAGCAGTGAAGGCGTCTCTGGAAACACCATATATTTT. It is translated as CASSEGVSGNTIYF.

The V and J genes are TRBV10-3 and TRBJ2-3, with TRBD2 as a possible D gene (6 bases). Trimming shortened V by 7 bases and J by 1 base, and 12 bases separated the two germline ends. This CDR3 is 14 amino acids long. CDR1 ENHRY and CDR2 SYGVKD come from the germline V gene. The CDR3 DNA follows: TGTGCCATCACCGGGAGTGCGGGCACAGATACGCAGTATTTT. Amino acid sequence: CAITGSAGTDTQYF.

The chain uses TRBV5-4 and TRBJ2-3; 11 nucleotides agree with TRBD2. The CDR3 runs 18 residues. The trim removed 1 base at V and 4 bases at J, leaving 11 bases unmatched. The germline gives CDR1 SGHNT, CDR2 YYREEE (reference sequence). CDR3: CASSLWLAGGIKSDTQYF. The DNA of the CDR3 is TGTGCCAGCAGCTTGTGGCTAGCGGGGGGCATCAAGTCAGATACGCAGTATTTT.

The chain combines TRBV25-1 with TRBJ2-2, with 7 bases that match TRBD1. Unmatched junction bases numbered 5, after V lost 4 bases and J lost 6 bases. The CDR3 has 14 amino acids. Germline V gene lookup returns CDR1 MGHDK and CDR2 SYGVNS. CDR3 DNA sequence: TGTGCCAGCAGTGCCAGTACAGGGGCCGGGGAGCTGTTTTTT. As protein: CASSASTGAGELFF. Based on the CDR3 plus reference TRBV25-1 and TRBJ2-2, the full variable domain is EADIYQTPRYLVIGTGKKITLECSQTMGHDKMYWYQQDPGMELHLIHYSYGVNSTEKGDLSSESTVSRIRTEHFPLTLESARPSHTSQYLCASSASTGAGELFFGEGSRLTVL.

The J gene is TRBJ2-5, the V gene TRBV27, with TRBD2 matching 10 bases. The germline CDR1 and CDR2 sequences are MNHEY and SMNVEV (reference sequence). The CDR3 consists of 15 residues. V was pared by 6 bases and J by 3 bases, with 7 bases of the junction left unmatched. Written as DNA, the CDR3 is TGTGCCAGCAGACCCCTTAGCGGGGGGAAAGAGACCCAGTACTTC. Protein product: CASRPLSGGKETQYF.

The rearrangement uses TRBV3-1 (or the pseudogene TRBV3-2) and TRBJ1-2; 11 bases agree with TRBD1. This CDR3 has 13 amino acids. Germline CDR1 LGHDT, CDR2 YNNKEL (reference sequence). V lost 6 bases and J lost 8; bases outside the gene matches: 5. CDR3 residues: CASSPDRGQGYTF. The CDR3 DNA reads as TGTGCCAGCAGTCCGGACAGGGGGCAAGGCTACACCTTC.

The chain uses TRBV4-2 and TRBJ1-3; possible D gene TRBD1, 5 bases. Trimming left V 4 bases short and J 0 bases short, with 7 bases between. CDR1 and CDR2 (germline): LGHNA, YNFKEQ. CDR3 size: 14 residues. The CDR3 DNA is TGTGCCAGCAGCCCAGGGAACTCTGGAAACACCATATATTTT. Protein: CASSPGNSGNTIYF.

The chain couples TRBV5-5 to TRBJ2-7, with D possibly TRBD2 on 6 matching bases. The CDR3 runs 13 residues. Germline V lookup: CDR1 SGHKS, CDR2 YYEKEE (reference sequence). Trimming cost V 4 bases and J 3 bases, with 11 bases left between them. CDR3 region: CASSRGLNYEQYF. CDR3 in DNA: TGTGCCAGCAGCCGGGGACTCAACTACGAGCAGTACTTC. Supplemented by reference TRBV5-5 and TRBJ2-7, the full variable domain reads DAGVTQSPTHLIKTRGQQVTLRCSPISGHKSVSWYQQVLGQGPQFIFQYYEKEERGRGNFPDRFSARQFPNYSSELNVNALLLGDSALYLCASSRGLNYEQYFGPGTRLTVT.

The chain joins TRBV5-1 to TRBJ2-5; D is undetermined. Per germline, CDR1 SGHRS and CDR2 YFSETQ. Trimming cost V 0 bases and J 4 bases, with 7 bases left between them. The CDR3 sequence is 13 residues long. CDR3 sequence (DNA): TGCGCCAGCAGCTTGGGCCCGGGAGAGACCCAGTACTTC. Protein sequence: CASSLGPGETQYF.

V is TRBV25-1 and J is TRBJ2-7, with D possibly matching TRBD1 (5 bases). V was shortened by 1 base and J by 2 bases, with 9 bases between the two germline ends. The CDR3 is 14 residues long. The germline V gene has CDR1 MGHDK and CDR2 SYGVNS. CDR3 nucleotides: TGTGCCAGCAGTGAATTTAGGACACCCTACGAGCAGTACTTC. Translated, it gives CASSEFRTPYEQYF.